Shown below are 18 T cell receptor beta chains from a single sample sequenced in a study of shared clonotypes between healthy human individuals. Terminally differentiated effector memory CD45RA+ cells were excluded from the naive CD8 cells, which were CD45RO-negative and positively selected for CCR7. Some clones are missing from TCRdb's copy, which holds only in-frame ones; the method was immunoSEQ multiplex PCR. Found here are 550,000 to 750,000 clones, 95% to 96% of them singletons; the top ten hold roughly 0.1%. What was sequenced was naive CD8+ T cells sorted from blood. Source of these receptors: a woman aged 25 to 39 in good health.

The CDR3 DNA follows: TGTGCCAGCAGTTTGACAGGACTAGCGGGAGGGCCCGGGTACTTC. The encoded protein is CASSLTGLAGGPGYF. The chain combines TRBV6-1 with TRBJ2-7, with 15 positions matching TRBD2. Germline CDR1 reads MNHNS; CDR2 reads SASEGT. This CDR3 is built from 15 residues. J lost 12 bases, V lost 5 bases, and 11 bases had no gene match.

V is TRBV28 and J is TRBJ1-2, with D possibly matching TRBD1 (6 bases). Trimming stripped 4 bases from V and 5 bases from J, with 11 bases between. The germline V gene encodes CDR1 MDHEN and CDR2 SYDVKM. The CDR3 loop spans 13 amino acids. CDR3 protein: CASSWQGRYGYTF. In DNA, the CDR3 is TGTGCCAGCAGTTGGCAGGGGCGATATGGCTACACCTTC.

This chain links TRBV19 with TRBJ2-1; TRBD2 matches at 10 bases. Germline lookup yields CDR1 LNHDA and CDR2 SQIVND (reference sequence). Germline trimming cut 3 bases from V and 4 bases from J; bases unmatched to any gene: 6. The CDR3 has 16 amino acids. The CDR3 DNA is TGTGCCAGTAGTATCCCCGGGACTAGCGAGTACAATGAGCAGTTCTTC. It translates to CASSIPGTSEYNEQFF.

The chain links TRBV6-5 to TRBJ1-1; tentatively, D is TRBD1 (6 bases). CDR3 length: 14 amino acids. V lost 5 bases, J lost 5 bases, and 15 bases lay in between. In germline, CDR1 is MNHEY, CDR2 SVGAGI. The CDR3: CASSETGRGTEAFF. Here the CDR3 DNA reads TGTGCCAGCAGTGAGACAGGTAGGGGGACTGAAGCTTTCTTT.

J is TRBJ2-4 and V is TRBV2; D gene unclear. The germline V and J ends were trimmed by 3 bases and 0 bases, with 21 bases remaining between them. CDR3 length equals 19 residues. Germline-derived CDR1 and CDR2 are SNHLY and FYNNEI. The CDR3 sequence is CASSDSSYRPEPAKNIQYF. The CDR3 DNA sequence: TGTGCCAGCAGTGATTCTTCATATCGTCCGGAGCCAGCCAAAAACATTCAGTACTTC. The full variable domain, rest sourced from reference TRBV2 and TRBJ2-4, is EPEVTQTPSHQVTQMGQEVILRCVPISNHLYFYWYRQILGQKVEFLVSFYNNEISEKSEIFDDQFSVERPDGSNFTLKIRSTKLEDSAMYFCASSDSSYRPEPAKNIQYFGAGTRLSVL.

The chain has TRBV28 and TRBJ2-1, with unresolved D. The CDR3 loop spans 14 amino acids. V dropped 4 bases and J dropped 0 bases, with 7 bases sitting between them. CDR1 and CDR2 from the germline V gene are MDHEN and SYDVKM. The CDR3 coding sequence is TGTGCCAGCAGTTCGGTTAGCTCCTACAATGAGCAGTTCTTC. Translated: CASSSVSSYNEQFF. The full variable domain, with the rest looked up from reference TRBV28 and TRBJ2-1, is DVKVTQSSRYLVKRTGEKVFLECVQDMDHENMFWYRQDPGLGLRLIYFSYDVKMKEKGDIPEGYSVSREKKERFSLILESASTNQTSMYLCASSSVSSYNEQFFGPGTRLTVL.

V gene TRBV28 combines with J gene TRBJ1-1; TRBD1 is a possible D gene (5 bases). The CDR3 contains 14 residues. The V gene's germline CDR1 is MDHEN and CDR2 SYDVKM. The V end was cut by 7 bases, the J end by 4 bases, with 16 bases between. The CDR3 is CASTPRAAGTEAFF. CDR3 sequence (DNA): TGTGCCAGCACCCCCAGGGCGGCGGGCACTGAAGCTTTCTTT.

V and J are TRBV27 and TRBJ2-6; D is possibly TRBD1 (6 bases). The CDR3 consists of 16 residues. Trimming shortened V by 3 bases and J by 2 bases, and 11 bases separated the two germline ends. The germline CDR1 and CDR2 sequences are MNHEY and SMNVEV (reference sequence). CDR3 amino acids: CASSFNRVPGANVLTF. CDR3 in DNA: TGTGCCAGCAGTTTTAACAGGGTGCCTGGGGCCAACGTCCTGACTTTC. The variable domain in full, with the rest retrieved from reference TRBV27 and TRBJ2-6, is EAQVTQNPRYLITVTGKKLTVTCSQNMNHEYMSWYRQDPGLGLRQIYYSMNVEVTDKGDVPEGYKVSRKEKRNFPLILESPSPNQTSLYFCASSFNRVPGANVLTFGAGSRLTVL.

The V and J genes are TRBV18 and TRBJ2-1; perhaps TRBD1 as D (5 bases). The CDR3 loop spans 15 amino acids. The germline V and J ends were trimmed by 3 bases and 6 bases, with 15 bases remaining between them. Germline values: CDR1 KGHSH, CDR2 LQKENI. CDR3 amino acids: CASSPGPLTGNEQFF. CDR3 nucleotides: TGTGCCAGCTCACCGGGGCCTTTGACGGGCAATGAGCAGTTCTTC.

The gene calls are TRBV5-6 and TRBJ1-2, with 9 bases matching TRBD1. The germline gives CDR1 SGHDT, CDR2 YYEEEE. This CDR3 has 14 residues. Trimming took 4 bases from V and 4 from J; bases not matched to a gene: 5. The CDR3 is CASSTGQGLYGYTF. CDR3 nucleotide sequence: TGTGCCAGCAGCACCGGACAGGGGCTCTATGGCTACACCTTC.

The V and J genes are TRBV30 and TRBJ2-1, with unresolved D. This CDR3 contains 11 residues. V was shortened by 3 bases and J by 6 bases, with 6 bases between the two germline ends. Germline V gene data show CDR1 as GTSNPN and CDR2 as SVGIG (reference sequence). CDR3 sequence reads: CAWSWSNEQFF. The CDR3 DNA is TGTGCCTGGAGCTGGAGCAATGAGCAGTTCTTC.

CDR3: CASSSEQGAQYEQYF. The CDR3 DNA reads TGTGCCAGCAGTTCCGAACAGGGGGCACAATACGAGCAGTACTTC. This sequence joins TRBV27 and TRBJ2-7; 9 positions match TRBD1. This CDR3 has 15 amino acids. The germline gives CDR1 MNHEY, CDR2 SMNVEV (reference sequence). Trimming cost V 4 bases and J 4 bases; bases outside gene matches: 8.

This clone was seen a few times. The CDR3 reads CASRPTPNYGYTF. In DNA form, the CDR3 reads TGTGCAAGTCGCCCTACCCCTAACTATGGCTACACCTTC. The chain carries TRBV12-2 and TRBJ1-2. TRBV12-2 counts as a pseudogene. The CDR3 sequence is 13 residues long.

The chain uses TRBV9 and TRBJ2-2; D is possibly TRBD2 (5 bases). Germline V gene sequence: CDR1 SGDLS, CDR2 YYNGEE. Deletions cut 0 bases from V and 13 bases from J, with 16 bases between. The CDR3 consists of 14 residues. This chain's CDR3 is CASSVEGKPRGLFF. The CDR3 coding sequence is TGTGCCAGCAGCGTAGAGGGCAAACCCCGGGGGCTGTTTTTT.

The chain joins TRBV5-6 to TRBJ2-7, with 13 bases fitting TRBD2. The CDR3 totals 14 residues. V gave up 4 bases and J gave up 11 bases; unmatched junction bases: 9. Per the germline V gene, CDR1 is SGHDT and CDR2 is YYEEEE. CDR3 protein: CASSTRLAGGREYF. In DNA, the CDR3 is TGTGCCAGCAGCACCAGACTAGCGGGGGGTCGGGAGTACTTC. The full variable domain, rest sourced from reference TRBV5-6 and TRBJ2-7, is DAGVTQSPTHLIKTRGQQVTLRCSPKSGHDTVSWYQQALGQGPQFIFQYYEEEERQRGNFPDRFSGHQFPNYSSELNVNALLLGDSALYLCASSTRLAGGREYFGPGTRLTVT.

CDR3 coding DNA: TGTGCCAGCAGCTTTGCAGAGACCGCCGGGGAGACCCAGTACTTC. Translated, it gives CASSFAETAGETQYF. J is TRBJ2-5 and V is TRBV5-4, with D unresolved. Germline V gene data show CDR1 as SGHNT and CDR2 as YYREEE (reference sequence). Trimming took 2 bases from V and 5 from J, leaving 16 bases between them. The CDR3 totals 15 residues.

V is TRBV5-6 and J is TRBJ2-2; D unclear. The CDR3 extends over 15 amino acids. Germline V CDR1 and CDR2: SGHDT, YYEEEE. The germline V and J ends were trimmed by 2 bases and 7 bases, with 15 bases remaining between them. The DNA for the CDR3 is TGTGCCAGCAGCTTTTGGGTAGGGATTGGCGGGGAGCTGTTTTTT. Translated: CASSFWVGIGGELFF. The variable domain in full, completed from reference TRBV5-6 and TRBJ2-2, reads DAGVTQSPTHLIKTRGQQVTLRCSPKSGHDTVSWYQQALGQGPQFIFQYYEEEERQRGNFPDRFSGHQFPNYSSELNVNALLLGDSALYLCASSFWVGIGGELFFGEGSRLTVL.

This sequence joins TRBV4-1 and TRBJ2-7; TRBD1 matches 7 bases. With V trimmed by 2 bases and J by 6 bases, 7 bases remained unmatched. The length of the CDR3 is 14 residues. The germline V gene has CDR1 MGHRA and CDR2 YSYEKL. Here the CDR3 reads CASSQPRDRPEQYF. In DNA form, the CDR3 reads TGCGCCAGCAGCCAACCCCGGGACAGACCCGAGCAGTACTTC.